A single T cell receptor (beta chain) is shown here with its context. Its antigen remains unidentified. This entry is derived from a study of T cells in Graves' hyperthyroidism and ophthalmopathy. In making diagnoses, clinical symptoms, serum thyroxine and TRAb, thyroid ultrasound and orbital computed tomography were all used. The V gene's germline CDR1 is SGHAT and CDR2 FQNNGV. The CDR3 contains 15 residues. With 9 bases removed from V and 2 bases from J, the gap between germline ends came to 18 bases. Study-level findings and limits: Stable hyperthyroidism was separated from ophthalmopathy by a model based on 13 V-J features. Appearing also in blood were most of the thyroid clonotypes expanded above 0.001.

TCR beta CDR3 regions were amplified from RNA transcripts. The HTBI primer set served for first-round RT-PCR of the TCR CDR3. MiXCR was run by TCRdb on the multiplex PCR reads, yielding one entry per CDR3 protein. The sample shows fewer than 900,000 distinct CDR3 sequences, about 17% of them seen only once. The source material was blood. This chain connects TRBV11-2 to TRBJ2-3, with no clear D. The receptor comes from a woman in her 50s with Graves' hyperthyroidism that later progressed to Graves' ophthalmopathy. CDR3 sequence reads: CARSEDGKTTDTQYF. CDR3 in DNA: TGTGCCAGGAGCGAAGATGGCAAAACCACAGATACGCAGTATTTT.